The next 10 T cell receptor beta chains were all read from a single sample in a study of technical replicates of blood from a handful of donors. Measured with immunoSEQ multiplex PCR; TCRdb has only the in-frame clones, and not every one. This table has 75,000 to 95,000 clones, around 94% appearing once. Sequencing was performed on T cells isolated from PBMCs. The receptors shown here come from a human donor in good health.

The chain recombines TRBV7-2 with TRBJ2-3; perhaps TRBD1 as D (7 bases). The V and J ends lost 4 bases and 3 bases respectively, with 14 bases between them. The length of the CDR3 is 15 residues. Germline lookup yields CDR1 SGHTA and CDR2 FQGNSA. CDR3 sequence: CASSSTTGRTDTQYF. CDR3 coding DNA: TGTGCCAGCAGCTCCACGACAGGGAGGACAGATACGCAGTATTTT.

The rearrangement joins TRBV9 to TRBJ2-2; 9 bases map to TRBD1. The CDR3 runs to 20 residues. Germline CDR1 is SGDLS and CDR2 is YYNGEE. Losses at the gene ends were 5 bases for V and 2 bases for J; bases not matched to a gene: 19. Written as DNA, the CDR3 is TGTGCCAGCAGTGCACAGGGGGCGCTGGAAGGCTCTGGAAACACCGGGGAGCTGTTTTTT. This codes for CASSAQGALEGSGNTGELFF.

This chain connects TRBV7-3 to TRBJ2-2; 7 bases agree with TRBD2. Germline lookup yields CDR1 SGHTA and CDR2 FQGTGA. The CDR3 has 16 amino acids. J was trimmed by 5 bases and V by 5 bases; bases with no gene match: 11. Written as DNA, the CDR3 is TGTGCCAGCAGCCTCCGGGACTATAGATCAACCGGGGAGCTGTTTTTT. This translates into CASSLRDYRSTGELFF.

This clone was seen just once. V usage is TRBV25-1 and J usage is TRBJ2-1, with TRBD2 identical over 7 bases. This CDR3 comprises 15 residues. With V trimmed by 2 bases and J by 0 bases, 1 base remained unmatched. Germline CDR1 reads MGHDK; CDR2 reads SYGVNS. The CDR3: CASSEGRGSYNEQFF. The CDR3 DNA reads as TGTGCCAGCAGTGAAGGGAGGGGCTCCTACAATGAGCAGTTCTTC.

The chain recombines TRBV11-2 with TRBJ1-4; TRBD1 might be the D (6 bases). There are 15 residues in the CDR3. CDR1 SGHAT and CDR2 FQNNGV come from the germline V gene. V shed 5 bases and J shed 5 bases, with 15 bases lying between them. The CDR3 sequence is CASSRPGQRNEKLFF. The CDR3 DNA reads TGTGCCAGCAGCCGGCCGGGACAAAGAAATGAAAAACTGTTTTTT.

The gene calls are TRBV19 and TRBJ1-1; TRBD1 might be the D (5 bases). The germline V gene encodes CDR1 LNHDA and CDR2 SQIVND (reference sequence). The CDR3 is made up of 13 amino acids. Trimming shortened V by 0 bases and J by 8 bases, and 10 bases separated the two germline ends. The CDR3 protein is CASSIDIQVEAFF. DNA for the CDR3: TGTGCCAGTAGTATAGATATACAGGTAGAAGCTTTCTTT.

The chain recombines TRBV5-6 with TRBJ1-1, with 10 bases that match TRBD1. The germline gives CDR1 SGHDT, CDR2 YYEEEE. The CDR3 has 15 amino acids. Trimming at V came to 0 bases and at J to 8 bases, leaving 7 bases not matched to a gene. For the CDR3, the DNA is TGTGCCAGCAGCTTGGCCTTAGGGACAGGGGTCGAAGCTTTCTTT. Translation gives CASSLALGTGVEAFF.

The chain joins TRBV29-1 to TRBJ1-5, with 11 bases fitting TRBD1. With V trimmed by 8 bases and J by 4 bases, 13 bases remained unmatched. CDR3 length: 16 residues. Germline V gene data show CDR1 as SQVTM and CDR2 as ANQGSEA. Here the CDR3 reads CSSGQGAEGSNQPQHF. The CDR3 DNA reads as TGCAGCTCAGGACAGGGGGCAGAAGGGTCGAATCAGCCCCAGCATTTT.

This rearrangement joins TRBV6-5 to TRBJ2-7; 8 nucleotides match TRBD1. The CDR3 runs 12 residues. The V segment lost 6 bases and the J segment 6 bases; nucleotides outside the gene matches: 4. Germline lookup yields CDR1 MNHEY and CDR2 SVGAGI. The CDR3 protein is CASSLDRAEQYF. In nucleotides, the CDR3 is TGTGCCAGCAGCCTGGACAGGGCCGAGCAGTACTTC.

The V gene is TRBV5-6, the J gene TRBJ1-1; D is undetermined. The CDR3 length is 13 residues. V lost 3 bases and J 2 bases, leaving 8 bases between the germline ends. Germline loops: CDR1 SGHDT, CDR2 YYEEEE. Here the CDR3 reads CASSYYSNTEAFF. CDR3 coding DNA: TGTGCCAGCAGCTATTACAGTAACACTGAAGCTTTCTTT.